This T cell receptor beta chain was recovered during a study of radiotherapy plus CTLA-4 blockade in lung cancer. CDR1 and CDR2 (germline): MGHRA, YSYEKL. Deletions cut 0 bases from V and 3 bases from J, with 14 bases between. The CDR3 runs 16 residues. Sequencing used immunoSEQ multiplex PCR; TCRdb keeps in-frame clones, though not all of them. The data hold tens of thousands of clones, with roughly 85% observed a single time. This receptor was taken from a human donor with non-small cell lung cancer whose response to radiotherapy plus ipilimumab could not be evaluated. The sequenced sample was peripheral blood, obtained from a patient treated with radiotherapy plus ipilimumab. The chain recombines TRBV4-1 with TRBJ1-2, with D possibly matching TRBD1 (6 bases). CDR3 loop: CASSQDLAGAHYGYTF. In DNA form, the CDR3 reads TGCGCCAGCAGCCAAGATTTGGCAGGGGCCCACTATGGCTACACCTTC.